This TCR beta chain derives from a study of T cells after yellow fever vaccination. The wider study: Any fraction with a low cell number was prepared using SMART-Seq v4 Ultra Low Input.

They built TCR cDNA with 5'RACE template switching, a step that put in a universal primer site and UMIs. TCRdb called the 5' RACE reads again in MiXCR, with one record for every CDR3 protein. Altogether some 670,000 distinct CDR3 sequences are present, 9% to 15% being singletons, with the ten largest covering approximately 15%. As concerns this clonotype: Antigen: not known.

Germline CDR1 DFQATT, CDR2 SNEGSKA (reference sequence). The V gene end was trimmed by 0 bases and the J gene end by 0 bases; junction bases not matched to a gene: 2. The CDR3 contains 14 residues. Findings of the study overall: Detected again after the booster were most primary-vaccination clones, at 96% CD4 and 70% to 90% CD8.

The TCR was taken from a man younger than 40 who received the YFV17D yellow fever vaccine. This sample comprised PBMCs, obtained on the day of the yellow fever booster vaccination. The rearrangement uses TRBV20-1 and TRBJ2-7; 7 bases are a match to TRBD2. The DNA for the CDR3 is TGCAGTGCTAGAGAGGGCGGGAGCTCCTACGAGCAGTACTTC. It is translated as CSAREGGSSYEQYF.